This TCR beta chain comes out of a study of cytomegalovirus exposure and HLA in healthy donors. The CDR3 loop spans 14 amino acids. Germline loops: CDR1 GTSNPN, CDR2 SVGIG (reference sequence). Trimming left V 1 base short and J 3 bases short, with 11 bases between. There are a few counts of this clone. Its antigen remains unknown. Vbeta (60) and Jbeta (13) primers were used in the PCR. TCRdb's table, derived via immunoSEQ multiplex PCR, lists solely in-frame clones and lacks some. The table records 100,000 to 120,000 clones, 9.5% to 15% of them present only once. Each of the donors was a healthy bone marrow donor. Overall study results and limits: As immune exposure information, only CMV serostatus was available. As confirmed in vitro, a few CMV-associated chains were specific for CMV antigens. TCR association rates varied by HLA locus in a later analysis, with DRB1 highest and HLA-C lowest.

The chain combines TRBV30 with TRBJ2-3, with D possibly TRBD1 on 5 matching bases. Sequenced: PBMCs. This clonotype was obtained from a man aged 40-50 years in good health and CMV-seropositive. CDR3 in DNA: TGTGCCTGGAGTGCAGGGCAGGGAACAGATACGCAGTATTTT. Its protein product is CAWSAGQGTDTQYF.